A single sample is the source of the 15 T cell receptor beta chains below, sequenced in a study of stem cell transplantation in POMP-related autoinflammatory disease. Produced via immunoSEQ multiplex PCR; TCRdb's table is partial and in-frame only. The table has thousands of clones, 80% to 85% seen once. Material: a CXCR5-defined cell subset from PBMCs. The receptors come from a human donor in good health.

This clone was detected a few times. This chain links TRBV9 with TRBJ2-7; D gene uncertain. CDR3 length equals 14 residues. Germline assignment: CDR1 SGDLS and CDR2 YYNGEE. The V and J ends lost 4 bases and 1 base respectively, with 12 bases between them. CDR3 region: CASSSHSGSYEQYF. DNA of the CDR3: TGTGCCAGCAGCTCCCATTCCGGATCCTACGAGCAGTACTTC. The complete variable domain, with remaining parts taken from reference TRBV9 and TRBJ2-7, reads DSGVTQTPKHLITATGQRVTLRCSPRSGDLSVYWYQQSLDQGLQFLIQYYNGEERAKGNILERFSAQQFPDLHSELNLSSLELGDSALYFCASSSHSGSYEQYFGPGTRLTVT.

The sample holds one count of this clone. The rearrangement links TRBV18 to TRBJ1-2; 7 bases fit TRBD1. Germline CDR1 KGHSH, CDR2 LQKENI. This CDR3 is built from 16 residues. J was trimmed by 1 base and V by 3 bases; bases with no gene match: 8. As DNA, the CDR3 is TGTGCCAGCTCACCCGATGACAGGGCCTTTAACTATGGCTACACCTTC. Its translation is CASSPDDRAFNYGYTF.

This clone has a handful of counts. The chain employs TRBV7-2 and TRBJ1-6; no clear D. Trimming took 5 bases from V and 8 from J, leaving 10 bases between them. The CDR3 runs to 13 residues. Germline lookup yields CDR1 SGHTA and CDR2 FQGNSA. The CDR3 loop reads CASSRKRDSPLHF. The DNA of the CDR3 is TGTGCCAGCAGCCGGAAGAGGGATTCACCCCTCCACTTT.

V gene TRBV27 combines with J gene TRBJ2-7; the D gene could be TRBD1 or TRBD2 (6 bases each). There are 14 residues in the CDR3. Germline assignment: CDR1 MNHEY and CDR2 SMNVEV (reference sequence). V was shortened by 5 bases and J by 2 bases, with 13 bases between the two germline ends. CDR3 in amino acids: CASSTRGETYEQYF. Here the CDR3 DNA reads TGTGCCAGCAGTACAAGGGGGGAGACCTACGAGCAGTACTTC.

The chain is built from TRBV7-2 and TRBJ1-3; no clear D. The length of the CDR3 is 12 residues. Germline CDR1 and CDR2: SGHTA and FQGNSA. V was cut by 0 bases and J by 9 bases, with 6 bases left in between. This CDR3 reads CASSLAWGTIYF. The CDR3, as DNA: TGTGCCAGCAGCTTAGCGTGGGGCACCATATATTTT.

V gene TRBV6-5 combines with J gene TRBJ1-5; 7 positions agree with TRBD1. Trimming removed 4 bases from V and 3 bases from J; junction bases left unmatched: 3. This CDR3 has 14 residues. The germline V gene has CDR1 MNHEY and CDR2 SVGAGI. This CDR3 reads CASSSDRLNQPQHF. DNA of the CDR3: TGTGCCAGCAGTTCGGACAGGCTCAATCAGCCCCAGCATTTT.

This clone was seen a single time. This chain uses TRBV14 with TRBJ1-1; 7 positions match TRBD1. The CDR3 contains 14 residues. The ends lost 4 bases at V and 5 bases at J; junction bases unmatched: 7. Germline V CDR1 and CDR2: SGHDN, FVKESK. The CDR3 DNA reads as TGTGCCAGCAGCCGAGTGACAGGGAGTACTGAAGCTTTCTTT. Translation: CASSRVTGSTEAFF.

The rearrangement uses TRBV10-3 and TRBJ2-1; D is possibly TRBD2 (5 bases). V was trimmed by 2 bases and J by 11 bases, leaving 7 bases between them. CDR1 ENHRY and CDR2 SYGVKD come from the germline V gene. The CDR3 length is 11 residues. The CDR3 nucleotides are TGTGCCATCAGTGAGCGAGGGAAGCAGTTCTTC. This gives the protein CAISERGKQFF.

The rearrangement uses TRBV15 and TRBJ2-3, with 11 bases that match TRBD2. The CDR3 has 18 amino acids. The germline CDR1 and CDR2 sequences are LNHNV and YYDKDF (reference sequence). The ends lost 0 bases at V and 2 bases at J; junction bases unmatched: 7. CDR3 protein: CATSRELTSGDPTDTQYF. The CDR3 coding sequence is TGTGCCACCAGCAGAGAACTGACTAGCGGGGACCCCACAGATACGCAGTATTTT.

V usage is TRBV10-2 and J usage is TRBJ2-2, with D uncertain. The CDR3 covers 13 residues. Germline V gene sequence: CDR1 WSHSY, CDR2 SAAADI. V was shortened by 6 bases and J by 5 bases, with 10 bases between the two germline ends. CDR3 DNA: TGCGCCAGCAGGGTTTTGGATACCGGGGAGCTGTTTTTT. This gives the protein CASRVLDTGELFF.

The CDR3 loop reads CAWSAGQSYGYTF. The CDR3 DNA follows: TGTGCCTGGAGTGCCGGACAGTCCTATGGCTACACCTTC. The chain couples TRBV30 to TRBJ1-2; the D gene is possibly TRBD1 (6 bases). Germline CDR1 and CDR2: GTSNPN and SVGIG (reference sequence). V was shortened by 1 base and J by 4 bases, with 10 bases between the two germline ends. This CDR3 comprises 13 residues.

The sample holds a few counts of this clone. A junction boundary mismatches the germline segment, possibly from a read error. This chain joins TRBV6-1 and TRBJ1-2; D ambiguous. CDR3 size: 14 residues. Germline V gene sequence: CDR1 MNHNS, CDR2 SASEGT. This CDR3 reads CASSEVDEASGYTF. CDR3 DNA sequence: TGTGCCAGCAGCGAAGTTGACGAAGCGAGCGGCTACACCTTC.

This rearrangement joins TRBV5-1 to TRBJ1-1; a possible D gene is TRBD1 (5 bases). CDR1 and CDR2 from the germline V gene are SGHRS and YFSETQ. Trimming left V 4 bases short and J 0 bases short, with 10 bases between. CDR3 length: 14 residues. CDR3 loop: CASSLWGMNTEAFF. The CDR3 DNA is TGCGCCAGCAGCCTCTGGGGGATGAACACTGAAGCTTTCTTT. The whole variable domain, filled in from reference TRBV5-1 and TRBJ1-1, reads KAGVTQTPRYLIKTRGQQVTLSCSPISGHRSVSWYQQTPGQGLQFLFEYFSETQRNKGNFPGRFSGRQFSNSRSEMNVSTLELGDSALYLCASSLWGMNTEAFFGQGTRLTVV.

The CDR3 sequence: CASSSSAGTYEQYF. The CDR3 DNA is TGTGCCAGCAGCTCCTCAGCGGGGACCTACGAGCAGTACTTC. The chain has TRBV7-9 and TRBJ2-7, with TRBD2 matching over 7 bases. Per the germline V gene, CDR1 is SEHNR and CDR2 is FQNEAQ (reference sequence). With V trimmed by 4 bases and J by 2 bases, 5 bases remained unmatched. The CDR3 has 14 amino acids.

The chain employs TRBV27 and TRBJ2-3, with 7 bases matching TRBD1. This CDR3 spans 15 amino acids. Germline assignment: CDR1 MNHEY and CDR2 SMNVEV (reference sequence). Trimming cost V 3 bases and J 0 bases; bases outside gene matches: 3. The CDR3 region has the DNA TGTGCCAGCAGTTTTACAGGGGTTAGCACAGATACGCAGTATTTT. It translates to CASSFTGVSTDTQYF.